This T cell receptor (beta chain) originates from a study of blood T cell repertoires in COVID-19. In the authors' methods: Amplification with reference gene primers provided the estimates of nucleated cell counts. The table came from immunoSEQ multiplex PCR; TCRdb's copy has only in-frame clones and leaves some out. From that table come the V and J calls and clone size; the DNA was used to work out D and trimming. The table lists 170,000 or so clones, roughly 84% of them singletons, with about 7% in the top ten. The germline CDR1 and CDR2 sequences are MNHNS and SASEGT. The V gene end was trimmed by 1 base and the J gene end by 8 bases; junction bases not matched to a gene: 6. The CDR3 consists of 15 residues.

The chain employs TRBV6-1 and TRBJ1-2, with 11 bases that match TRBD1. Sample: peripheral blood. This sequence originates from a woman aged 40 to 50 with COVID-19, enrolled during active disease. For the CDR3, the DNA is TGTGCCAGCAGTGAAGGGACAGGGGGCTCGAAGGGCTACACCTTC. Translation: CASSEGTGGSKGYTF.